Shown below are 7 T cell receptor beta chains from a single sample sequenced in a study of T cells in Graves' hyperthyroidism and ophthalmopathy. Authors of the study amplified TCR beta CDR3 regions from RNA transcripts. A first-round RT-PCR of the TCR CDR3 used the HTBI primer set. TCRdb analysed the multiplex PCR reads with MiXCR anew, one entry per CDR3 protein. The sample lists a few hundred thousand distinct CDR3 sequences, roughly 19% occurring once. Sequenced sample: blood. The receptors come from a man aged 45-60 years with Graves' ophthalmopathy.

Only a few counts were recorded for this clonotype. The chain has TRBV4-2 and TRBJ2-3, with D possibly being TRBD1 (6 bases). The CDR3 runs 14 residues. V was clipped by 4 bases and J by 5 bases, with 13 bases between them. The germline gives CDR1 LGHNA, CDR2 YNFKEQ. The CDR3 bases are TGTGCCAGCAGCCCGCGGACAGTTCAAGATACGCAGTATTTT. It specifies CASSPRTVQDTQYF.

V usage is TRBV28 and J usage is TRBJ1-2, with D unresolved. This CDR3 has 12 amino acids. With 7 bases removed from V and 7 bases from J, the gap between germline ends came to 13 bases. The V gene's germline CDR1 is MDHEN and CDR2 SYDVKM. The DNA of the CDR3 is TGTGCCAGCACCCCCGGGGAAACTGGCTACACCTTC. It is translated as CASTPGETGYTF.

V and J are TRBV25-1 and TRBJ2-5; a weak D match, TRBD2 (6 bases). Germline loops: CDR1 MGHDK, CDR2 SYGVNS. V lost 3 bases to trimming and J lost 1 base, with 15 bases between them. The CDR3 consists of 16 residues. The CDR3 here is CASSDPNPAGQETQYF. CDR3 in DNA: TGTGCCAGCAGTGATCCTAATCCAGCGGGCCAAGAGACCCAGTACTTC.

This clonotype was observed a few times. The chain links TRBV20-1 to TRBJ1-5; TRBD1 aligns across 8 bases. J gave up 4 bases and V 3 bases, and 14 bases lay outside the gene matches. The CDR3 consists of 17 residues. The germline V gene encodes CDR1 DFQATT and CDR2 SNEGSKA (reference sequence). CDR3 sequence: CSASKGGQGGRNQPQHF. CDR3 DNA: TGCAGTGCTAGTAAAGGAGGACAGGGAGGTCGGAATCAGCCCCAGCATTTT.

This clonotype showed up just a few times. V gene TRBV28 combines with J gene TRBJ2-7; TRBD2 matches 7 bases. The CDR3 sequence is 14 residues long. Trimming removed 4 bases from V and 0 bases from J; junction bases left unmatched: 3. From germline, CDR1 is MDHEN and CDR2 SYDVKM. The CDR3 loop is CASSWGEGSYEQYF. The CDR3 DNA is TGTGCCAGCAGTTGGGGGGAGGGCTCCTACGAGCAGTACTTC.

The chain links TRBV9 to TRBJ2-1; 10 bases align to TRBD1. Germline trimming cut 4 bases from V and 8 bases from J; bases unmatched to any gene: 9. Per the germline V gene, CDR1 is SGDLS and CDR2 is YYNGEE. The CDR3 length is 15 residues. The CDR3 region has the DNA TGTGCCAGCAGCCCTGGGACAGGGGTTTCCGATGAGCAGTTCTTC. Translation: CASSPGTGVSDEQFF.

The V and J genes are TRBV28 and TRBJ2-7; 10 bases are a match to TRBD2. V was clipped by 4 bases and J by 6 bases; unmatched bases: 9. CDR3 length: 15 amino acids. CDR1 and CDR2 from the germline V gene are MDHEN and SYDVKM. CDR3 loop: CASSSLAGVRGEQYF. CDR3 DNA: TGTGCCAGCAGTTCCCTAGCGGGAGTAAGGGGCGAGCAGTACTTC.